These T cell receptor beta chains were read from a single sample in a study of Ad26.COV2.S vaccination and SARS-CoV-2 variants. Assay used: immunoSEQ multiplex PCR; TCRdb lists only in-frame clones, some missing. The data hold around 450,000 clones, with about 91% observed a single time. The sample was peripheral blood, taken in a trial of Ad26.COV2.S vaccine versus placebo. The receptor source for this set is a person aged 18 to 59 who received the Ad26.COV2.S COVID-19 vaccine or a placebo. The CDR3 runs from the conserved cysteine through the conserved F or W. The D gene is left open where the match is weak. A row's size may be missing; if present it is once, few, many or a size class.

TRBJ2-5,TRBV6-2/TRBV6-3,TRBD2,NA,TGTGCCAGCAGCCAAAACCGGGGGGGAGAAGAGACCCAGTACTTC,CASSQNRGGEETQYF
TRBJ1-4,TRBV5-1,NA,NA,TGCGCCAGCAGCCCCGGACAGAAAGCAACTAATGAAAAACTGTTTTTT,CASSPGQKATNEKLFF
TRBJ1-5,TRBV7-9,NA,few,TGTGCCAGCAGCAGGGGACTTCTCGATAGCAATCAGCCCCAGCATTTT,CASSRGLLDSNQPQHF
TRBJ1-3,TRBV28,NA,NA,TGTGCCAGCAGACTACTGGTTGCTGGGTCTGGAAACACCATATATTTT,CASRLLVAGSGNTIYF
TRBJ2-4,TRBV10-3,NA,once,TGTGCCATCAGTGACAGTCGAGTCTGGAATGCAATTCAGTACTTC,CAISDSRVWNAIQYF
TRBJ2-2,TRBV5-1,TRBD2,NA,TGCGCCAGCAGCCCTGAACTAGCGGGATATACCGGGGAGCTGTTTTTT,CASSPELAGYTGELFF
TRBJ1-4,TRBV21-1,NA,NA,TGTGCCAGCAGCAAATTGGAAAAACTGTTTTTT,CASSKLEKLFF
TRBJ2-3,TRBV4-1,TRBD2,NA,TGCGCCAGCAGGGGGGTCGGGAGGGGAGATACGCAGTATTTT,CASRGVGRGDTQYF
TRBJ2-3,TRBV7-3,NA,NA,TGTGCCAGCAGCTTCACTCCAGCCGACACAGATACGCAGTATTTT,CASSFTPADTDTQYF
TRBJ2-1,TRBV18,TRBD1,NA,TGTGCCAGCTCACCACAAGGGGGCCTTTACAATGAGCAGTTCTTC,CASSPQGGLYNEQFF
TRBJ1-1,TRBV5-4,NA,NA,TGTGCCAGCAGTCCTACTGTCGGAATGAACACTGAAGCTTTCTTT,CASSPTVGMNTEAFF
TRBJ2-5,TRBV11-1,NA,NA,TGTGCCAGCAGCTTAGAATACTTCCAAGAGACCCAGTACTTC,CASSLEYFQETQYF
TRBJ2-2,TRBV13,NA,NA,TGTGCCAGCAGCTCCCGGGGGAAGAGTCGTCCCGGGGAGCTGTTTTTT,CASSSRGKSRPGELFF
TRBJ2-6,TRBV27,NA,NA,TGTGCCAGCAGCCCCGCGGCCAACGTCCTGACTTTC,CASSPAANVLTF
TRBJ1-5,TRBV24-1,NA,few,TGTGCCACCAACCGGGGTTTGAATCAGCCCCAGCATTTT,CATNRGLNQPQHF
TRBJ1-5,TRBV18,NA,NA,TGTGCCAGCTCACCGGGCATCCCAGGTACTCAGCCCCAGCATTTT,CASSPGIPGTQPQHF
TRBJ1-2,TRBV13,NA,many,TGTGCCAGCAGCTTAACGGGGGTGGCCTATGGCTACACCTTC,CASSLTGVAYGYTF
TRBJ2-7,TRBV5-1,TRBD2,NA,TGCGCCAGCAGCTTGGGCTGGACTAGCGTCCGAGAGCAGTACTTC,CASSLGWTSVREQYF
TRBJ2-2,TRBV11-3,NA,NA,TGTGCCAGCAGCCTTGGGCCCCGGGACACCGGGGAGCTGTTTTTT,CASSLGPRDTGELFF
TRBJ2-3,TRBV6-5,NA,NA,TGTGCCAGCAGTTATAGTTACACAGATACGCAGTATTTT,CASSYSYTDTQYF
TRBJ1-2,TRBV6-5,NA,once,TGTGCCAGCAGTAGACAACAGCTATATGGCTACACCTTC,CASSRQQLYGYTF
TRBJ2-1,TRBV7-9,NA,once,TGTGCCAGCAGCTTACAAACGTTGGGAACAGGGAAGGGCAATGAGCAGTTCTTC,CASSLQTLGTGKGNEQFF
TRBJ2-2,TRBV9,TRBD2,NA,TGTGCCAGCAGCCTAAGCGGGGGTAACACCGGGGAGCTGTTTTTT,CASSLSGGNTGELFF
TRBJ1-3,TRBV4-1,NA,few,TGCGCCAGCAGCCAAGCAGGGCTGGAGAACACCATATATTTT,CASSQAGLENTIYF
TRBJ2-3,TRBV5-6,TRBD2,NA,TGTGCCAGCTTGGGGGGGTATGGCACAGATACGCAGTATTTT,CASLGGYGTDTQYF
TRBJ1-6,TRBV6-1,NA,NA,TGTGCCAGCACCGGGACGGGGAATTCACCCCTCCACTTT,CASTGTGNSPLHF
TRBJ1-1,TRBV5-1,NA,NA,TGCGCCAGCAGCGAAGGACAGATAGAGAACACTGAAGCTTTCTTT,CASSEGQIENTEAFF
TRBJ2-5,TRBV5-1,NA,NA,TGCGCCAGCAGTGGCGAGGGGTTTGAAGGGGAGACCCAGTACTTC,CASSGEGFEGETQYF
TRBJ1-1,TRBV19,NA,NA,TGTGCCAGTGAGGGGCCACAGGGTGGAAGCACTGAAGCTTTCTTT,CASEGPQGGSTEAFF
TRBJ2-3,TRBV10-1,NA,NA,TGCGCCAGCAGTGAGCCGGGACTGCAAGATACGCAGTATTTT,CASSEPGLQDTQYF
TRBJ2-4,TRBV11-3,NA,NA,TGTGCCAGCAGCTTAGTGAGGCAAAACATTCAGTACTTC,CASSLVRQNIQYF
TRBJ1-2,TRBV21-1,NA,NA,TGTGCCAGCAGCAAAGTTGAGGACCTATCAACTAACTATGGCTACACCTTC,CASSKVEDLSTNYGYTF
TRBJ2-4,TRBV7-2,NA,NA,TGTGCCAGCAGCACAAGGCCGGGACTCCCAAACATTCAGTACTTC,CASSTRPGLPNIQYF
TRBJ1-5,TRBV10-3,NA,NA,TGTGCCATCAGTGCCGGCAGGAGTAGCAATCAGCCCCAGCATTTT,CAISAGRSSNQPQHF
TRBJ1-3,TRBV19,NA,NA,TGTGCCAGTAGAGACAGGCTGACCTTCCCCAGCTCTGGAAACACCATATATTTT,CASRDRLTFPSSGNTIYF
TRBJ1-1,TRBV9,TRBD1,NA,TGTGCCAGCAGCTTAAGACAGGGCGACACTGAAGCTTTCTTT,CASSLRQGDTEAFF
TRBJ1-4,TRBV28,NA,NA,TGTGCCAGCAGTTTGGGGGGGAACTGGGACGAAAAACTGTTTTTT,CASSLGGNWDEKLFF
TRBJ1-5,TRBV28,NA,NA,TGTGCCAGCACGGGTGGGGGTCAGCCCCAGCATTTT,CASTGGGQPQHF
TRBJ2-1,TRBV3-1/TRBV3-2,NA,NA,TGTGCCAGCAGCCAAGATAGGGAGCTAGGGCGACGTACCTACAATGAGCAGTTCTTC,CASSQDRELGRRTYNEQFF
TRBJ1-3,TRBV28,TRBD1,NA,TGTGCCAGCAGCCCCGGACAGGGGGCGAACACCATATATTTT,CASSPGQGANTIYF
TRBJ2-5,TRBV28,TRBD1,NA,TGTGCCAGCAGCCCGACAGGGGGCGAGGAGACCCAGTACTTC,CASSPTGGEETQYF
TRBJ1-4,TRBV19,NA,NA,TGTGCCAGTAGTAGCGCAGGGTTTGGGGAAAAACTGTTTTTT,CASSSAGFGEKLFF
TRBJ2-1,TRBV30,TRBD2,NA,TGTGCCTGGAGCCCTAGCGGAGCCTACAATGAGCAGTTCTTC,CAWSPSGAYNEQFF
TRBJ2-1,TRBV7-3,TRBD2,NA,TGTGCCAGCAGCCCCCCGGGACTAACTCCTGAGCAGTTCTTC,CASSPPGLTPEQFF
TRBJ1-2,TRBV6-5,NA,NA,TGTGCCAGCAGTTACTCGGGGCACGGCTACACCTTC,CASSYSGHGYTF
TRBJ2-1,TRBV5-4,TRBD2,NA,TGTGCCAGCAGCTTGGTTAGCGGGAGGGCCTACAATGAGCAGTTCTTC,CASSLVSGRAYNEQFF
TRBJ1-3,TRBV10-3,TRBD1,NA,TGTGCCATCAGTGGACAGGGATCTGGAAACACCATATATTTT,CAISGQGSGNTIYF
TRBJ2-3,TRBV5-1,NA,few,TGCGCCAGCACCGGGACCTTTGAGGGTACGCAGTATTTT,CASTGTFEGTQYF
TRBJ2-7,TRBV9,TRBD1,NA,TGTGCCAGCAGCAGGACAGGGTGGTACGAGCAGTACTTC,CASSRTGWYEQYF
TRBJ2-3,TRBV5-1,TRBD1,NA,TGCGCCAGCAGTAGTAGGGGGCTTGACACAGATACGCAGTATTTT,CASSSRGLDTDTQYF
TRBJ2-4,TRBV27,NA,NA,TGTGCCAGCAGTTTGGGGAACATTCAGTACTTC,CASSLGNIQYF
TRBJ2-3,TRBV29-1,TRBD2,NA,TGCAGCGTTGAATCTCGACTAGCGGGAGTTGATACGCAGTATTTT,CSVESRLAGVDTQYF
TRBJ2-2,TRBV4-3,NA,NA,TGCGCCAGCAGCCAACGACAGGCGGCTTCGAGCACCGGGGAGCTGTTTTTT,CASSQRQAASSTGELFF
TRBJ2-1,TRBV18,TRBD1,NA,TGTGCCAGCTCAGGACAGGGGGCGCAATACAATGAGCAGTTCTTC,CASSGQGAQYNEQFF
TRBJ1-2,TRBV3-1/TRBV3-2,NA,NA,TGTGCCAGCAGCGTCCGGGACTTACACTACACCTTC,CASSVRDLHYTF